Following are 17 T cell receptor beta chains from one sample sequenced in a study of shared clonotypes between healthy human individuals. Sequencing was performed with immunoSEQ multiplex PCR; in TCRdb, only in-frame clones are kept and a portion is missing. Among 2,500,000 or so clones, roughly 90% were seen once, and the ten largest hold roughly 0.34%. The sample taken for sequencing was naive CD4+ T cells from PBMCs. Subset: CD45RA+ positively selected. All receptors come from a man between 18 and 29 years old in good health. Some clones in this sample may be carry-over from other donors' samples.

This chain links TRBV21-1 with TRBJ2-7; the table's TRBD1 call for D was not verified on the DNA. TRBV21-1 corresponds to a pseudogene. This CDR3 has 15 amino acids. The CDR3 DNA follows: TGTGCCAGCAGCAAACCGACCAGGGCTCTCCACGAGCAGTACTTC. It is translated as CASSKPTRALHEQYF.

This clone has more than one count but fewer than ten. The CDR3 protein is CASGLNQVVEGYTF. CDR3 coding DNA: TGTGCTAGTGGTTTGAACCAGGTGGTGGAGGGCTACACCTTC. The V gene is TRBV12-5, the J gene TRBJ1-2, with D uncertain. The length of the CDR3 is 14 residues. Trimming shortened V by 2 bases and J by 8 bases, and 15 bases separated the two germline ends. The V gene's germline CDR1 is LGHNT and CDR2 FRNRAP.

The rearrangement joins TRBV7-3 to TRBJ2-5, with D maybe TRBD2 (6 bases). CDR1 is SGHTA, CDR2 FQGTGA, per germline. With 5 bases removed from V and 3 bases from J, the gap between germline ends came to 13 bases. This CDR3 region has 14 residues. The CDR3 sequence is CASSEPGLKETQYF. The CDR3 nucleotides read TGTGCCAGCAGCGAGCCGGGACTCAAAGAGACCCAGTACTTC.

DNA of the CDR3: TGTGCCAGCAGCTTGGGGACTAGCGTCACAGATACGCAGTATTTT. It yields the protein CASSLGTSVTDTQYF. The chain couples TRBV5-4 to TRBJ2-3; 9 bases are shared with TRBD2. The CDR3 runs to 15 residues. The germline gives CDR1 SGHNT, CDR2 YYREEE (reference sequence). V dropped 0 bases and J dropped 2; count of bases not matched to a gene: 1. The whole variable domain, remainder taken from reference TRBV5-4 and TRBJ2-3, is ETGVTQSPTHLIKTRGQQVTLRCSSQSGHNTVSWYQQALGQGPQFIFQYYREEENGRGNFPPRFSGLQFPNYSSELNVNALELDDSALYLCASSLGTSVTDTQYFGPGTRLTVL.

This chain connects TRBV19 to TRBJ1-1; D unresolved. Trimming cost V 4 bases and J 1 base, with 10 bases left between them. Germline V gives CDR1 LNHDA, CDR2 SQIVND (reference sequence). The CDR3 length is 14 residues. The CDR3 DNA reads as TGTGCCAGTAGTACTGGACGGCCGAACACTGAAGCTTTCTTT. It yields the protein CASSTGRPNTEAFF.

In DNA, the CDR3 is TGCGCCAGCAGCCAACCGACTAGCGGGAGGGAAGCCTACGAGCAGTACTTC. Its translation: CASSQPTSGREAYEQYF. V and J are TRBV4-1 and TRBJ2-7; 14 bases line up with TRBD2. Trimming cost V 2 bases and J 2 bases; bases outside gene matches: 5. Germline loops: CDR1 MGHRA, CDR2 YSYEKL. CDR3 length: 17 residues.

The V and J genes are TRBV5-1 and TRBJ1-1, with D possibly matching TRBD1 (5 bases). Germline assignment: CDR1 SGHRS and CDR2 YFSETQ. The CDR3 extends over 15 amino acids. V was shortened by 0 bases and J by 3 bases, with 12 bases between the two germline ends. As DNA, the CDR3 is TGCGCCAGCAGCTTGGAGGCGCCAGGGTACACTGAAGCTTTCTTT. Translated: CASSLEAPGYTEAFF.

The genes are TRBV5-1 and TRBJ2-1; weak D call: TRBD1 (5 bases). Trimming left V 3 bases short and J 8 bases short, with 15 bases between. CDR1 and CDR2 from the germline V gene are SGHRS and YFSETQ. The CDR3 contains 14 residues. CDR3 region: CASSSQGLGDEQFF. DNA of the CDR3: TGCGCCAGCAGCTCCCAGGGCCTTGGGGATGAGCAGTTCTTC. Supplemented by reference TRBV5-1 and TRBJ2-1, the full variable domain reads KAGVTQTPRYLIKTRGQQVTLSCSPISGHRSVSWYQQTPGQGLQFLFEYFSETQRNKGNFPGRFSGRQFSNSRSEMNVSTLELGDSALYLCASSSQGLGDEQFFGPGTRLTVL.

The rearrangement uses TRBV5-6 and TRBJ2-5; D may be TRBD1 (5 bases). V shed 2 bases and J shed 4 bases, with 18 bases lying between them. The germline CDR1 and CDR2 sequences are SGHDT and YYEEEE. CDR3 size: 16 residues. The CDR3 nucleotides read TGTGCCAGCAGCTTTGGCCAGGGCGTGGGTTCAGAGACCCAGTACTTC. It encodes CASSFGQGVGSETQYF.

The chain couples TRBV7-8 to TRBJ1-4; 9 nucleotides agree with TRBD1. CDR3 length: 14 residues. V shed 5 bases, J shed 7 bases, and the junction held 5 bases outside the gene matches. Germline V gene lookup returns CDR1 SGHVS and CDR2 FQNEAQ. CDR3 nucleotide sequence: TGTGCCAGCAGCCCCCGGACAGGGGCTGAAAAACTGTTTTTT. This translates into CASSPRTGAEKLFF.

The chain carries TRBV5-1 and TRBJ2-1, with D perhaps TRBD2 (5 bases). Germline CDR1 SGHRS, CDR2 YFSETQ. V was pared by 0 bases and J by 1 base, with 14 bases between. The CDR3 runs 17 residues. The CDR3 DNA sequence: TGCGCCAGCAGCTTGGGGGCTAGCAGTGGGTCCTACAATGAGCAGTTCTTC. Translation: CASSLGASSGSYNEQFF.

The rearrangement uses TRBV7-9 and TRBJ2-2; maybe TRBD2 (6 bases). V was trimmed by 5 bases and J by 4 bases, leaving 17 bases between them. The CDR3 runs 16 residues. Germline lookup yields CDR1 SEHNR and CDR2 FQNEAQ (reference sequence). Here the CDR3 DNA reads TGTGCCAGCAGCGGGGTGGAGGGTCGCGGCACCGGGGAGCTGTTTTTT. This codes for CASSGVEGRGTGELFF.

The chain recombines TRBV30 with TRBJ1-1; weak D call: TRBD1 (5 bases). The CDR3 loop spans 14 amino acids. Germline CDR1 is GTSNPN and CDR2 is SVGIG (reference sequence). The CDR3 is CANIKRGSFAEAFF. CDR3 nucleotides: TGTGCAAACATCAAAAGGGGCAGCTTCGCTGAAGCTTTCTTT.

The chain couples TRBV6-5 to TRBJ2-7; 9 nucleotides align to TRBD1. The CDR3 consists of 16 residues. With V trimmed by 2 bases and J by 4 bases, 9 bases remained unmatched. CDR1 is MNHEY and CDR2 is SVGAGI in the germline V gene. This chain's CDR3 is CASSYGPQGARYEQYF. CDR3 nucleotides: TGTGCCAGCAGTTACGGACCACAGGGGGCGCGGTACGAGCAGTACTTC.

The CDR3 DNA is TGTGCCAGCAGCCAAGGATTAGCGTCAGCCGAGTACGAGCAGTACTTC. Translating it yields CASSQGLASAEYEQYF. The V call is TRBV14, the J call TRBJ2-7; possible D gene TRBD2, 5 bases. Trimming shortened V by 1 base and J by 4 bases, and 17 bases separated the two germline ends. The V gene's germline CDR1 is SGHDN and CDR2 FVKESK. CDR3 length: 16 amino acids.

The chain joins TRBV6-6 to TRBJ1-4; a weak D match, TRBD1 (5 bases). V lost 5 bases and J lost 5, with 15 bases in between. The CDR3 totals 15 residues. Germline loops: CDR1 MNHNY, CDR2 SVGAGI (reference sequence). Written as DNA, the CDR3 is TGTGCCAGCAGTGACACCGGGACTGTCAATGAAAAACTGTTTTTT. Translation gives CASSDTGTVNEKLFF.

This chain links TRBV29-1 with TRBJ1-5, with unresolved D. V was cut by 6 bases and J by 0 bases, with 15 bases left in between. Germline lookup yields CDR1 SQVTM and CDR2 ANQGSEA. There are 15 residues in the CDR3. CDR3 bases: TGCAGCGTGCCCGTAGGGCCTAATAGCAATCAGCCCCAGCATTTT. Translation: CSVPVGPNSNQPQHF. Supplemented by reference TRBV29-1 and TRBJ1-5, the full variable domain reads SAVISQKPSRDICQRGTSLTIQCQVDSQVTMMFWYRQQPGQSLTLIATANQGSEATYESGFVIDKFPISRPNLTFSTLTVSNMSPEDSSIYLCSVPVGPNSNQPQHFGDGTRLSIL.